These T cell receptor beta chains were read from a single sample in a study of beta chain features in type 1 diabetes. Method: immunoSEQ multiplex PCR; TCRdb's copy keeps in-frame clones and lacks some. The sample carries over 150,000 clones, less than 9.5% recorded once. Sample: central memory CD4+ T cells from blood. These receptors came from a woman between 40 and 55 years old with type 1 diabetes. The CDR3 runs from the conserved cysteine through the conserved F or W. A D gene is named only where the DNA matches it firmly. Rows may omit the clone size; those that give it use once, few, many or a size class.

v_gene: TRBV30; j_gene: TRBJ2-6; d_gene: TRBD1; abundance: .; CDR3nt: TGTGCCTGGAGTGTAACAGGGGGTTACTCTGGGGCCAACGTCCTGACTTTC; CDR3aa: CAWSVTGGYSGANVLTF
v_gene: TRBV4-1; j_gene: TRBJ2-5; d_gene: .; abundance: few; CDR3nt: TGCGCCAGCAGCCAACCGCGTCTCTCGGGGGAGACCCAGTACTTC; CDR3aa: CASSQPRLSGETQYF
v_gene: TRBV5-1; j_gene: TRBJ1-3; d_gene: .; abundance: .; CDR3nt: TGCGCCAGCAGCTCCTCACCGCTTCGACAGTTCCACTCTGGAAACACCATATATTTT; CDR3aa: CASSSSPLRQFHSGNTIYF
v_gene: TRBV10-3; j_gene: TRBJ2-1; d_gene: .; abundance: few; CDR3nt: TGTGCCATCAGTGAGGGGTCAGGGTGGGACAATGAGCAGTTCTTC; CDR3aa: CAISEGSGWDNEQFF
v_gene: TRBV7-2; j_gene: TRBJ2-1; d_gene: TRBD1; abundance: few; CDR3nt: TGTGCCAGCAGTCCAGACAGGGCCTACAATGAGCAGTTCTTC; CDR3aa: CASSPDRAYNEQFF
v_gene: TRBV29-1; j_gene: TRBJ1-1; d_gene: TRBD1; abundance: .; CDR3nt: TGCAGCGTTGTGGGAACAGGGGGCACTGAAGCTTTCTTT; CDR3aa: CSVVGTGGTEAFF
v_gene: TRBV4-2; j_gene: TRBJ2-1; d_gene: TRBD2; abundance: many; CDR3nt: TGTGCCAGCAGCCAAGATTTGAAAGGACTAGCGGGAGGGAACAATGAGCAGTTCTTC; CDR3aa: CASSQDLKGLAGGNNEQFF
v_gene: TRBV5-6; j_gene: TRBJ2-7; d_gene: .; abundance: few; CDR3nt: TGTGCCAGCAGCCCCGCGGGACGGAGGATCTACGAGCAGTACTTC; CDR3aa: CASSPAGRRIYEQYF
v_gene: TRBV11-2; j_gene: TRBJ1-6; d_gene: .; abundance: many; CDR3nt: TGTGCCAGCAGCTTAGGGACAGTGAATTCACCCCTCCACTTT; CDR3aa: CASSLGTVNSPLHF
v_gene: TRBV28; j_gene: TRBJ2-1; d_gene: TRBD2; abundance: few; CDR3nt: TGTGCCAGCAGTTTAGCGGGAGCGGTTAATGAGCAGTTCTTC; CDR3aa: CASSLAGAVNEQFF
v_gene: TRBV7-2; j_gene: TRBJ1-2; d_gene: .; abundance: few; CDR3nt: TGTGCCAGCAGCTTAGATTCATCGGTTCCTCGAGGCTACACCTTC; CDR3aa: CASSLDSSVPRGYTF
v_gene: TRBV14; j_gene: TRBJ2-1; d_gene: TRBD1; abundance: few; CDR3nt: TGTGCCAGCAGCCGCCCGGGACAGGGAAATGAGCAGTTCTTC; CDR3aa: CASSRPGQGNEQFF
v_gene: TRBV25-1; j_gene: TRBJ2-5; d_gene: .; abundance: few; CDR3nt: TGTGCCAGCAGTGAACCTACGGTCCAAGAGACCCAGTACTTC; CDR3aa: CASSEPTVQETQYF
v_gene: TRBV7-9; j_gene: TRBJ1-1; d_gene: .; abundance: .; CDR3nt: TGTGCCAGCAGCCCCGGGACTCTTCATGAAGCTTTCTTT; CDR3aa: CASSPGTLHEAFF
v_gene: TRBV7-9; j_gene: TRBJ1-5; d_gene: .; abundance: few; CDR3nt: TGTGCCAGCAGCTTAGGGGGGCTCGATCAGCCCCAGCATTTT; CDR3aa: CASSLGGLDQPQHF
v_gene: TRBV5-1; j_gene: TRBJ2-1; d_gene: TRBD2; abundance: many; CDR3nt: TGCGCCAGCAGCCAGCGGGGGTACAATGAGCAGTTCTTC; CDR3aa: CASSQRGYNEQFF
v_gene: TRBV7-8; j_gene: TRBJ2-5; d_gene: TRBD2; abundance: .; CDR3nt: TGTGCCAGCAGCTGGGGGGGAGTCCAAGAGACCCAGTACTTC; CDR3aa: CASSWGGVQETQYF
v_gene: TRBV18; j_gene: TRBJ1-5; d_gene: TRBD1; abundance: .; CDR3nt: TGTGCCAGCTCTCCCACGGCAGGGGGCCGCGATCAGCCCCAGCATTTT; CDR3aa: CASSPTAGGRDQPQHF
v_gene: TRBV6-5; j_gene: TRBJ1-5; d_gene: .; abundance: few; CDR3nt: TGTGCCAGCAGTCGCGTCGTTAATCAGCCCCAGCATTTT; CDR3aa: CASSRVVNQPQHF
v_gene: TRBV28; j_gene: TRBJ2-7; d_gene: TRBD2; abundance: .; CDR3nt: TGTGCCAGCAGTTTCGGGGGGGTACCCTACGAGCAGTACTTC; CDR3aa: CASSFGGVPYEQYF
v_gene: TRBV2; j_gene: TRBJ2-5; d_gene: .; abundance: few; CDR3nt: TGTGCCAGCAAGGGAGAGTTGACCCAGTACTTC; CDR3aa: CASKGELTQYF
v_gene: TRBV4-2; j_gene: TRBJ1-5; d_gene: TRBD1; abundance: few; CDR3nt: TGTGCCAGCAGCCAATCCACCGGGACAGGGGGCAATCAGCCCCAGCATTTT; CDR3aa: CASSQSTGTGGNQPQHF
v_gene: TRBV28; j_gene: TRBJ2-7; d_gene: .; abundance: .; CDR3nt: TGTGCCAGCAAACAGATACAGGGAGGGAAATACGAGCAGTACTTC; CDR3aa: CASKQIQGGKYEQYF
v_gene: TRBV18; j_gene: TRBJ1-1; d_gene: .; abundance: many; CDR3nt: TGTGCCAGCTCACCACTCGTAGCGAACACTGAAGCTTTCTTT; CDR3aa: CASSPLVANTEAFF
v_gene: TRBV29-1; j_gene: TRBJ2-1; d_gene: TRBD2; abundance: .; CDR3nt: TGCAGCGCGCCGGGACTAGCGGGAGCTGAGCAGTTCTTC; CDR3aa: CSAPGLAGAEQFF
v_gene: TRBV5-6; j_gene: TRBJ1-2; d_gene: .; abundance: few; CDR3nt: TGTGCCAGCAGCTTCCCAAGTGGCAGAGGAGGCGGCTACACCTTC; CDR3aa: CASSFPSGRGGGYTF
v_gene: TRBV9; j_gene: TRBJ1-4; d_gene: TRBD1; abundance: many; CDR3nt: TGTGCCAGCAGCGTAGAGGGAGGGACAGGTGAAAAACTGTTTTTT; CDR3aa: CASSVEGGTGEKLFF
v_gene: TRBV7-3; j_gene: TRBJ2-3; d_gene: .; abundance: .; CDR3nt: TGTGCCAGCAGCTTAGTTCTATCGGGGGCAGATACGCAGTATTTT; CDR3aa: CASSLVLSGADTQYF
v_gene: TRBV7-9; j_gene: TRBJ2-5; d_gene: .; abundance: few; CDR3nt: TGTGCCAGCAGCCGTACAGGGCAAGAGACCCAGTACTTC; CDR3aa: CASSRTGQETQYF
v_gene: TRBV29-1; j_gene: TRBJ2-3; d_gene: TRBD2; abundance: .; CDR3nt: TGCAGCGTTGATGGCCGGGGGGGGGAAGGCACAGATACGCAGTATTTT; CDR3aa: CSVDGRGGEGTDTQYF
v_gene: TRBV11-1; j_gene: TRBJ2-1; d_gene: .; abundance: .; CDR3nt: TGTGCCAGCAGCTTAGAGGAGGGTGGGGAGCAGTTCTTC; CDR3aa: CASSLEEGGEQFF
v_gene: TRBV5-1; j_gene: TRBJ1-2; d_gene: .; abundance: .; CDR3nt: TGCGCCAGCAGCTTGGTACCTACAGGTTCTAACTATGGCTACACCTTC; CDR3aa: CASSLVPTGSNYGYTF
v_gene: TRBV5-6; j_gene: TRBJ2-5; d_gene: TRBD2; abundance: few; CDR3nt: TGTGCCAGCAGCCAAAGGGGACTAGCGGGAGAGAGAGAGACCCAGTACTTC; CDR3aa: CASSQRGLAGERETQYF
v_gene: TRBV19; j_gene: TRBJ2-5; d_gene: .; abundance: few; CDR3nt: TGTGCCAGTAGTATAGGAGGAGGGATGAGAGAGACCCAGTACTTC; CDR3aa: CASSIGGGMRETQYF
v_gene: TRBV9; j_gene: TRBJ1-2; d_gene: .; abundance: few; CDR3nt: TGTGCCAGCAGCGTAGTGGAGGGCTATGGCTACACCTTC; CDR3aa: CASSVVEGYGYTF
v_gene: TRBV7-3; j_gene: TRBJ1-6; d_gene: .; abundance: few; CDR3nt: TGTGCCAGCAGCCCCAGGGGCCCCGGATCACCCCTCCACTTT; CDR3aa: CASSPRGPGSPLHF